Shown below are 22 T cell receptor beta chains from a single sample sequenced in a study of cytomegalovirus exposure and HLA in healthy donors. With 60 Vbeta and 13 Jbeta primers, the PCR was carried out. This table comes from immunoSEQ multiplex PCR, and its TCRdb copy is limited to in-frame clones, with some not included. Among approximately 76,000 clones listed, roughly 85% were seen once. Sequencing was carried out using PBMCs. The receptors originated from a man aged 25 to 45 in good health and CMV-seronegative.

V usage is TRBV6-5 and J usage is TRBJ1-2, with 8 bases matching TRBD1. The V gene's germline CDR1 is MNHEY and CDR2 SVGAGI. This CDR3 region has 15 residues. The J segment lost 7 bases and the V segment lost 4 bases, leaving 11 bases of the junction unmatched. CDR3 loop: CASSFLDKTGGGYTF. The CDR3 coding sequence is TGTGCCAGCAGTTTCCTGGACAAAACAGGGGGTGGCTACACCTTC.

This chain links TRBV19 with TRBJ2-3; D remains unclear. V dropped 4 bases and J dropped 5 bases, with 7 bases sitting between them. Germline CDR1 and CDR2: LNHDA and SQIVND (reference sequence). The CDR3 is 12 amino acids. The CDR3 is CASSTRLDTQYF. The CDR3 nucleotides read TGTGCCAGTAGTACCCGACTAGATACGCAGTATTTT.

J is TRBJ2-2 and V is TRBV27; D remains unclear. CDR1 and CDR2 (germline): MNHEY, SMNVEV (reference sequence). The CDR3 has 15 residues. The ends were cut back, 4 bases at V and 3 bases at J, with 12 bases in the middle. For the CDR3, the DNA is TGTGCCAGCAGTTCCATTACGCGATACACCGGGGAGCTGTTTTTT. This sequence encodes CASSSITRYTGELFF.

The CDR3 DNA reads as TGCGCCAGCAGCTCTTCTGGACAGGGGGCGTTCAATGAGCAGTTCTTC. It specifies CASSSSGQGAFNEQFF. The chain carries TRBV5-1 and TRBJ2-1, with 11 bases aligning to TRBD1. Germline CDR1 and CDR2: SGHRS and YFSETQ. V dropped 3 bases and J dropped 6; count of bases not matched to a gene: 8. The CDR3 is made up of 16 amino acids.

The V call is TRBV2, the J call TRBJ2-7, with 9 bases that match TRBD1. J gave up 5 bases and V 2 bases, and 4 bases lay outside the gene matches. CDR3 length: 14 residues. Germline-derived CDR1 and CDR2 are SNHLY and FYNNEI. CDR3 coding DNA: TGTGCCAGCAGTGAAACGGGACAGGGCGACGAGCAGTACTTC. Translating it yields CASSETGQGDEQYF.

The rearrangement links TRBV18 to TRBJ2-7; 7 nucleotides line up with TRBD2. Per the germline V gene, CDR1 is KGHSH and CDR2 is LQKENI. CDR3 length: 11 residues. The J segment lost 5 bases and the V segment lost 8 bases, leaving 3 bases of the junction unmatched. CDR3 nucleotide sequence: TGTGCCAGCGACGCGGGGGACGAGCAGTACTTC. Translating it yields CASDAGDEQYF.

The gene calls are TRBV18 and TRBJ2-2, with D perhaps TRBD2 (5 bases). V was cut by 5 bases and J by 4 bases, with 11 bases left in between. The CDR3 has 14 residues. In germline, CDR1 is KGHSH, CDR2 LQKENI. For the CDR3, the DNA is TGTGCCAGCTCAGCAAACCGGGGCACCGGGGAGCTGTTTTTT. This encodes CASSANRGTGELFF.

This rearrangement joins TRBV27 to TRBJ1-1; 7 bases are shared with TRBD1. CDR3 length equals 13 residues. V was clipped by 5 bases and J by 11 bases; unmatched bases: 11. Looked up from germline, CDR1 is MNHEY and CDR2 is SMNVEV (reference sequence). In nucleotides, the CDR3 is TGTGCCAGCAGTCCTCGACAGGGTTCCCTGGCTTTCTTT. It yields the protein CASSPRQGSLAFF.

The chain is built from TRBV27 and TRBJ2-2, with TRBD2 matching 8 bases. The CDR3 runs 15 residues. Losses at the gene ends were 3 bases for V and 4 bases for J; bases not matched to a gene: 4. Germline V gene lookup returns CDR1 MNHEY and CDR2 SMNVEV (reference sequence). CDR3 region: CASSLGTSPTGELFF. The CDR3, as DNA: TGTGCCAGCAGTTTGGGGACTAGTCCCACCGGGGAGCTGTTTTTT.

This chain joins TRBV7-8 and TRBJ2-2; TRBD1 aligns across 10 bases. In germline, CDR1 is SGHVS, CDR2 FQNEAQ. The CDR3 runs to 18 residues. J was trimmed by 0 bases and V by 4 bases; bases with no gene match: 8. The CDR3 is CASSSRDRGRPNTGELFF. CDR3 DNA sequence: TGTGCCAGCAGCTCCCGGGACAGGGGTCGACCGAACACCGGGGAGCTGTTTTTT. Complete variable domain (other parts from reference TRBV7-8 and TRBJ2-2): GAGVSQSPRYKVAKRGQDVALRCDPISGHVSLFWYQQALGQGPEFLTYFQNEAQLDKSGLPSDRFFAERPEGSVSTLKIQRTQQEDSAVYLCASSSRDRGRPNTGELFFGEGSRLTVL.

J is TRBJ2-2 and V is TRBV14; D ambiguous. CDR1 is SGHDN and CDR2 is FVKESK in the germline V gene. V gave up 5 bases and J gave up 0 bases, with 7 bases separating them. This CDR3 is 14 amino acids long. This CDR3 is CASSADPNTGELFF. Written as DNA, the CDR3 is TGTGCCAGCAGCGCGGATCCGAACACCGGGGAGCTGTTTTTT.

This chain uses TRBV14 with TRBJ1-4, with D unclear. The CDR3 sequence is 16 residues long. V lost 0 bases to trimming and J lost 0 bases, with 8 bases between them. Per the germline V gene, CDR1 is SGHDN and CDR2 is FVKESK. CDR3 region: CASSQDGFSTNEKLFF. The CDR3 DNA follows: TGTGCCAGCAGCCAAGACGGGTTCTCAACTAATGAAAAACTGTTTTTT.

The chain uses TRBV19 and TRBJ2-7; D is possibly TRBD1 (6 bases). CDR1 LNHDA and CDR2 SQIVND come from the germline V gene (reference sequence). The CDR3 spans 13 residues. V dropped 4 bases and J dropped 3 bases, with 10 bases sitting between them. This CDR3 is CASSTRQDYEQYF. Here the CDR3 DNA reads TGTGCCAGTAGTACACGACAGGACTACGAGCAGTACTTC.

This clone appeared a few times. V gene TRBV2 combines with J gene TRBJ1-3; 7 bases map to TRBD1. The ends lost 7 bases at V and 0 bases at J; junction bases unmatched: 6. Per the germline V gene, CDR1 is SNHLY and CDR2 is FYNNEI. CDR3 length equals 15 residues. The CDR3 region is CASNYGTVSGNTIYF. The CDR3 bases are TGTGCCAGCAATTATGGGACAGTCTCTGGAAACACCATATATTTT. Looking up the rest from reference TRBV2 and TRBJ1-3 gives the full variable domain: EPEVTQTPSHQVTQMGQEVILRCVPISNHLYFYWYRQILGQKVEFLVSFYNNEISEKSEIFDDQFSVERPDGSNFTLKIRSTKLEDSAMYFCASNYGTVSGNTIYFGEGSWLTVV.

The chain links TRBV27 to TRBJ2-2, with D possibly matching TRBD2 (5 bases). With 5 bases removed from V and 1 base from J, the gap between germline ends came to 14 bases. The germline V gene encodes CDR1 MNHEY and CDR2 SMNVEV (reference sequence). The CDR3 is 16 residues long. The CDR3 DNA reads as TGTGCCAGCAGTCCGCGGGCCGGGATGAACACCGGGGAGCTGTTTTTT. Translated: CASSPRAGMNTGELFF.

This chain connects TRBV30 to TRBJ2-5, with a possible D match to TRBD2 (5 bases). V lost 3 bases, J lost 9 bases, and 17 bases lay in between. Germline V gene lookup returns CDR1 GTSNPN and CDR2 SVGIG (reference sequence). The CDR3 spans 13 residues. The CDR3 DNA follows: TGTGCCTGGAGCGGGAATGAGCTTCTGGCCCAGTACTTC. Its translation: CAWSGNELLAQYF.

This chain uses TRBV9 with TRBJ2-1; 8 bases line up with TRBD2. Losses at the gene ends were 0 bases for V and 8 bases for J; bases not matched to a gene: 7. Germline V gene lookup returns CDR1 SGDLS and CDR2 YYNGEE. This CDR3 contains 15 residues. CDR3 residues: CASSVVGGGLDEQFF. The DNA for the CDR3 is TGTGCCAGCAGCGTAGTCGGGGGGGGGCTTGATGAGCAGTTCTTC.

The chain employs TRBV29-1 and TRBJ1-4; 8 bases map to TRBD1. CDR1 SQVTM and CDR2 ANQGSEA come from the germline V gene. V lost 7 bases to trimming and J lost 7 bases; unmatched junction nucleotides: 8. The CDR3 covers 13 residues. The CDR3 DNA reads TGCAGCGCCGGCGGACAGGGCAGTGAAAAACTGTTTTTT. Its translation is CSAGGQGSEKLFF.

The J gene is TRBJ2-6, the V gene TRBV15; TRBD2 is a possible D gene (5 bases). The germline CDR1 and CDR2 sequences are LNHNV and YYDKDF (reference sequence). The V end lost 8 bases, the J end lost 2 bases, and 13 bases lay between the germline ends. CDR3 length: 15 residues. CDR3 nucleotides: TGTGCCACCGGCCGGGGAACTGCTGGGGCCAACGTCCTGACTTTC. It yields the protein CATGRGTAGANVLTF.

This sequence joins TRBV28 and TRBJ2-7, with D perhaps matching TRBD1 (6 bases). The length of the CDR3 is 14 residues. CDR1 is MDHEN and CDR2 is SYDVKM in the germline V gene. V gave up 3 bases and J gave up 5 bases, with 14 bases separating them. CDR3 amino acids: CASSFGGQIHEQYF. In DNA form, the CDR3 reads TGTGCCAGCAGTTTTGGGGGCCAGATCCACGAGCAGTACTTC.

The chain combines TRBV29-1 with TRBJ1-6; tentative D call: TRBD1 (5 bases). CDR3 length: 14 amino acids. Looked up from germline, CDR1 is SQVTM and CDR2 is ANQGSEA. Trimming cost V 5 bases and J 6 bases, with 14 bases left between them. As DNA, the CDR3 is TGCAGCGTTAGGCAGGGTGGCACTAATTCACCCCTCCACTTT. This translates into CSVRQGGTNSPLHF.

For the CDR3, the DNA is TGTGCCAGTAGTATGGGACTAGCGGGGGGGCCGGTACGCTACAATGAGCAGTTCTTC. It specifies CASSMGLAGGPVRYNEQFF. The chain carries TRBV19 and TRBJ2-1; 16 positions match TRBD2. The CDR3 spans 19 residues. Losses at the gene ends were 3 bases for V and 3 bases for J; bases not matched to a gene: 8. The germline V gene has CDR1 LNHDA and CDR2 SQIVND (reference sequence). Full variable domain (missing parts from reference TRBV19 and TRBJ2-1): DGGITQSPKYLFRKEGQNVTLSCEQNLNHDAMYWYRQDPGQGLRLIYYSQIVNDFQKGDIAEGYSVSREKKESFPLTVTSAQKNPTAFYLCASSMGLAGGPVRYNEQFFGPGTRLTVL.